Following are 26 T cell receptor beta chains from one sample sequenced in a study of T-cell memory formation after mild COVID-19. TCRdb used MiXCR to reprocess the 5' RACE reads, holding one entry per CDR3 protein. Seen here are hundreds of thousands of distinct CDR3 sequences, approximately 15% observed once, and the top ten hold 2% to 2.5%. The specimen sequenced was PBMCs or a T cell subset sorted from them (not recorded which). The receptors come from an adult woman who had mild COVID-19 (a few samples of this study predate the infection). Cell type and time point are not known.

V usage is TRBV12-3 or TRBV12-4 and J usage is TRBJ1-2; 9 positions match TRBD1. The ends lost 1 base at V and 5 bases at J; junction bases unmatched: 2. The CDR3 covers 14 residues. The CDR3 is CASSLDRGPYGYTF. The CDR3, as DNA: TGTGCCAGCAGTTTAGACAGGGGGCCTTATGGCTACACCTTC.

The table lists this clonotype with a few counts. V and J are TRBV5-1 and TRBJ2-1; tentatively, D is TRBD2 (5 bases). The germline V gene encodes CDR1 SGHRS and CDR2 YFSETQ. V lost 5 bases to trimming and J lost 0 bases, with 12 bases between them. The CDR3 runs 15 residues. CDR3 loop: CASSLDYSSYNEQFF. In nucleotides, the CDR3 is TGCGCCAGCAGTCTAGACTATAGCTCCTACAATGAGCAGTTCTTC. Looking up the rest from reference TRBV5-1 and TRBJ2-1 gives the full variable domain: KAGVTQTPRYLIKTRGQQVTLSCSPISGHRSVSWYQQTPGQGLQFLFEYFSETQRNKGNFPGRFSGRQFSNSRSEMNVSTLELGDSALYLCASSLDYSSYNEQFFGPGTRLTVL.

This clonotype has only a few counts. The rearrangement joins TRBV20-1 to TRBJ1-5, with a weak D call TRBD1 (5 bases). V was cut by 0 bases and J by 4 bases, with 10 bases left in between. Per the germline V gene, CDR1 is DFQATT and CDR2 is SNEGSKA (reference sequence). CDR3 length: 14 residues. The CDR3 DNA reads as TGCAGTGCTAGAGATCCAGGGTTAAATCAGCCCCAGCATTTT. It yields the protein CSARDPGLNQPQHF.

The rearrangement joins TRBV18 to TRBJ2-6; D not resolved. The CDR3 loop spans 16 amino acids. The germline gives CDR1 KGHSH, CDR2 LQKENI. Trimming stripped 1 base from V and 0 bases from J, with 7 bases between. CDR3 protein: CASSPQRNSGANVLTF. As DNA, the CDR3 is TGTGCCAGCTCACCACAGAGGAACTCTGGGGCCAACGTCCTGACTTTC.

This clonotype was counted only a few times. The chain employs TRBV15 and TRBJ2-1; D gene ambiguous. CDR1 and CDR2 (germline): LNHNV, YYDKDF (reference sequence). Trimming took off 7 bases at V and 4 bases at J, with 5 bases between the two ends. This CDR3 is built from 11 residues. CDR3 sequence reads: CATTNYNEQFF. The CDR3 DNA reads TGTGCCACCACTAATTACAATGAGCAGTTCTTC. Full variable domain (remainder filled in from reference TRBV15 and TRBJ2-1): DAMVIQNPRYQVTQFGKPVTLSCSQTLNHNVMYWYQQKSSQAPKLLFHYYDKDFNNEADTPDNFQSRRPNTSFCFLDIRSPGLGDTAMYLCATTNYNEQFFGPGTRLTVL.

The CDR3 loop reads CASSLQQGRGEQFF. CDR3 bases: TGTGCCAGCAGCTTACAACAGGGGAGAGGTGAGCAGTTCTTC. This rearrangement joins TRBV7-2 to TRBJ2-1, with TRBD1 identical over 7 bases. Germline trimming cut 2 bases from V and 9 bases from J; bases unmatched to any gene: 7. Germline assignment: CDR1 SGHTA and CDR2 FQGNSA. The CDR3 is 14 amino acids.

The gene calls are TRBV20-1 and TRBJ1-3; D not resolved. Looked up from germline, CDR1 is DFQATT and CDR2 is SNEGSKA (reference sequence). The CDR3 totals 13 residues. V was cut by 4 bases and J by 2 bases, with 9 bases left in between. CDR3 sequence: CSAIWNPGNTIYF. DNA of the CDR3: TGCAGTGCTATCTGGAATCCTGGAAACACCATATATTTT.

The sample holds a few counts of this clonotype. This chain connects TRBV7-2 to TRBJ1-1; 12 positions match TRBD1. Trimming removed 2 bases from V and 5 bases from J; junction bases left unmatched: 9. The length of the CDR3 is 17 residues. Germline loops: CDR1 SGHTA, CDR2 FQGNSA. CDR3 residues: CASSLWGTGGAKTEAFF. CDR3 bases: TGTGCCAGCAGCTTATGGGGGACAGGGGGCGCTAAGACTGAAGCTTTCTTT.

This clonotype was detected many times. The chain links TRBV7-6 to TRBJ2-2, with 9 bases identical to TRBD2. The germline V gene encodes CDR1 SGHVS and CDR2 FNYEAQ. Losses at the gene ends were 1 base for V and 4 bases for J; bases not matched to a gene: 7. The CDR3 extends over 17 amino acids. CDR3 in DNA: TGTGCCAGCAGCTTAGTGGCGGGGGGGACCGCCACCGGGGAGCTGTTTTTT. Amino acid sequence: CASSLVAGGTATGELFF.

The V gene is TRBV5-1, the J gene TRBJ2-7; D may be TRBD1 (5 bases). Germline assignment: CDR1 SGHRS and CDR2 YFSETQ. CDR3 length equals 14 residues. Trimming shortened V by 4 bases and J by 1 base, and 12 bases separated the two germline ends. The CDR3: CASSDRVGSYEQYF. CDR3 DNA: TGCGCCAGCAGCGACAGAGTTGGATCCTACGAGCAGTACTTC.

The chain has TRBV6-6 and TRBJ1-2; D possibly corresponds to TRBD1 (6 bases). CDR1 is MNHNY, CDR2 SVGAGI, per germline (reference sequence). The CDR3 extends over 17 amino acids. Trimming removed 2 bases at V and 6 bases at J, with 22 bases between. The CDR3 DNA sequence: TGTGCCAGCAGTTACGCCCCGACGGGGGGGGCTCACGATGGCTACACCTTC. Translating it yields CASSYAPTGGAHDGYTF.

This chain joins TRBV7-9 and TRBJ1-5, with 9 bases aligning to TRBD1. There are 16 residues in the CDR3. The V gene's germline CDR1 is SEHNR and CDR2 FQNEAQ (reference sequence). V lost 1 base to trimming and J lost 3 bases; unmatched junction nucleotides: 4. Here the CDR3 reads CASSLVGTGNNQPQHF. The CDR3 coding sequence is TGTGCCAGCAGCTTAGTCGGGACAGGGAACAATCAGCCCCAGCATTTT. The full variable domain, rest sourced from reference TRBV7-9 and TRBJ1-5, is DTGVSQNPRHKITKRGQNVTFRCDPISEHNRLYWYRQTLGQGPEFLTYFQNEAQLEKSRLLSDRFSAERPKGSFSTLEIQRTEQGDSAMYLCASSLVGTGNNQPQHFGDGTRLSIL.

DNA for the CDR3: TGTGCCAGCTCACCGCGGACAGGAGGCCACGAGCAGTACTTC. As protein: CASSPRTGGHEQYF. The rearrangement joins TRBV18 to TRBJ2-7; 7 bases map to TRBD1. The ends lost 3 bases at V and 5 bases at J; junction bases unmatched: 7. This CDR3 has 14 amino acids. Germline V CDR1 and CDR2: KGHSH, LQKENI.

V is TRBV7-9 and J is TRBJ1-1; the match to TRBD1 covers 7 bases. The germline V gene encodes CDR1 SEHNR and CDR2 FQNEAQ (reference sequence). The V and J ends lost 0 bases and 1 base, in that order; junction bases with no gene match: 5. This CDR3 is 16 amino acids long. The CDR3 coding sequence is TGTGCCAGCAGCTTAGCCGGCGCAGGGGGGAACACTGAAGCTTTCTTT. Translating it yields CASSLAGAGGNTEAFF.

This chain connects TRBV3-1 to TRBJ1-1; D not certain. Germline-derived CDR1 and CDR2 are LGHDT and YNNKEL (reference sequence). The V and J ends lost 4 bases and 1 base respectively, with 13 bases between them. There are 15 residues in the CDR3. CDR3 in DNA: TGTGCCAGCAGCCCTACTTTCACAGAGAACACTGAAGCTTTCTTT. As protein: CASSPTFTENTEAFF. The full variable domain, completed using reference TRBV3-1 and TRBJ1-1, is DTAVSQTPKYLVTQMGNDKSIKCEQNLGHDTMYWYKQDSKKFLKIMFSYNNKELIINETVPNRFSPKSPDKAHLNLHINSLELGDSAVYFCASSPTFTENTEAFFGQGTRLTVV.

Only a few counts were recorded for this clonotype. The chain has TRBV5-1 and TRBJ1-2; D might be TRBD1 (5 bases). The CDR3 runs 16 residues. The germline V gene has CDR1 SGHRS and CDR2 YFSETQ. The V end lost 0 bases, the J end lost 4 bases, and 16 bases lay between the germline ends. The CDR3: CASSLERAGLSYGYTF. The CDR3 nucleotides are TGCGCCAGCAGCTTGGAACGGGCAGGGTTATCCTATGGCTACACCTTC.

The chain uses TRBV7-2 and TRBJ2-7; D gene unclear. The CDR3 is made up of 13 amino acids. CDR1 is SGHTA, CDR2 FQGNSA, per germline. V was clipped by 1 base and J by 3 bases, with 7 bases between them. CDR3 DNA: TGTGCCAGCAGCTTAGGGGTCAGCTACGAGCAGTACTTC. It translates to CASSLGVSYEQYF.

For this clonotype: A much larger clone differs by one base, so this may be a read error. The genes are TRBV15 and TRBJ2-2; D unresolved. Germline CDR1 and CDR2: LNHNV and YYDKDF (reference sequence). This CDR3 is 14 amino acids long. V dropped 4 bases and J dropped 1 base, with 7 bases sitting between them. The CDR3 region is CATSIAVNTGELFF. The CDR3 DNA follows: TGTGCCACCAGCATAGCAGTGAACACCGGGGAGCTGTTTTTT.

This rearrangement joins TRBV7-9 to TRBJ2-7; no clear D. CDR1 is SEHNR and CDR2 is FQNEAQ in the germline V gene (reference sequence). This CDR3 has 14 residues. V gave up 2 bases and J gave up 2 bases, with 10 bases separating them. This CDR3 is CASSLSDSAYEQYF. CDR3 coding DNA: TGTGCCAGCAGCTTATCGGATTCGGCCTACGAGCAGTACTTC. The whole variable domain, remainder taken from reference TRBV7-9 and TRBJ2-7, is DTGVSQNPRHKITKRGQNVTFRCDPISEHNRLYWYRQTLGQGPEFLTYFQNEAQLEKSRLLSDRFSAERPKGSFSTLEIQRTEQGDSAMYLCASSLSDSAYEQYFGPGTRLTVT.

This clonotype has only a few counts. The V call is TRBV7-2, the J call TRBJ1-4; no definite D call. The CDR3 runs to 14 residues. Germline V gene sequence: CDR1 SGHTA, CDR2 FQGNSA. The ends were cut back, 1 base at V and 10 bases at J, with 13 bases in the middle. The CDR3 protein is CASSLGKTGPKLFF. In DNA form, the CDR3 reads TGTGCCAGCAGCTTAGGGAAGACCGGACCAAAACTGTTTTTT. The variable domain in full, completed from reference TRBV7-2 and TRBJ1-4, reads GAGVSQSPSNKVTEKGKDVELRCDPISGHTALYWYRQSLGQGLEFLIYFQGNSAPDKSGLPSDRFSAERTGGSVSTLTIQRTQQEDSAVYLCASSLGKTGPKLFFGSGTQLSVL.

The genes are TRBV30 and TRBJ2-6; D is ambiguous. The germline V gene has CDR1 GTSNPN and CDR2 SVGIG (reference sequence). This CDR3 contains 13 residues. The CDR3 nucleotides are TGTGCTGCAACTACCTCTGGGGCCAACGTCCTGACTTTC. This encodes CAATTSGANVLTF.

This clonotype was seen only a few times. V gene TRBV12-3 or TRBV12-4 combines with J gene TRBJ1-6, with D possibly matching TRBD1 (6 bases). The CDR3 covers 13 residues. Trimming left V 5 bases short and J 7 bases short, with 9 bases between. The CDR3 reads CASSRQANSPLHF. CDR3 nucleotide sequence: TGTGCCAGCAGTCGACAGGCCAATTCACCCCTCCACTTT.

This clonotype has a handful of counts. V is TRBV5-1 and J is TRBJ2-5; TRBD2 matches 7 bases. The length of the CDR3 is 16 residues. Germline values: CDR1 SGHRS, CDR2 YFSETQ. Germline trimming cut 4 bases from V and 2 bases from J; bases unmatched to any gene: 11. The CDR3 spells CASSIGGRGTQETQYF. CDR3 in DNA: TGCGCCAGCAGCATTGGCGGGCGGGGGACTCAAGAGACCCAGTACTTC.

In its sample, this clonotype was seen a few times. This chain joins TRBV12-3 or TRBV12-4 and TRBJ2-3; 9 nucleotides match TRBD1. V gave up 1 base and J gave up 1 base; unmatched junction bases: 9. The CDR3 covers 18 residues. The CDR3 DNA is TGTGCCAGCAGTTTAGGTGGGACAGGGCGCGCGGGCACAGATACGCAGTATTTT. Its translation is CASSLGGTGRAGTDTQYF.

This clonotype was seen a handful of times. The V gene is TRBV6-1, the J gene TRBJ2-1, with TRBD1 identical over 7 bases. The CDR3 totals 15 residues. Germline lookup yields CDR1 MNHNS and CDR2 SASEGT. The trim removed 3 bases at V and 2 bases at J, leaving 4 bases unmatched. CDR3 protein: CASSEVGTAYNEQFF. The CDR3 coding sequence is TGTGCCAGCAGTGAGGTCGGGACAGCCTACAATGAGCAGTTCTTC.

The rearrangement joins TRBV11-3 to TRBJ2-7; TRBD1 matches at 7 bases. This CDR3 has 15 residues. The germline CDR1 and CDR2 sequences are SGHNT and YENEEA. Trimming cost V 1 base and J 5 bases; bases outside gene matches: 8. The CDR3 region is CASSLGGTANNEQYF. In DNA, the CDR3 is TGTGCCAGCAGCTTAGGGGGGACAGCAAACAACGAGCAGTACTTC.